Shown below are 17 T cell receptor beta chains from a single sample sequenced in a study of blood T cell repertoires in COVID-19. Clones were read by immunoSEQ multiplex PCR, and TCRdb kept only the in-frame ones, dropping some. The table includes fewer than 250,000 clones, about 88% detected once. Sequencing input: peripheral blood. These receptors were collected from a man aged 65-85 years with acute or convalescent COVID-19.

The chain combines TRBV30 with TRBJ1-3; no reliable D call. V was clipped by 1 base and J by 0 bases, with 13 bases between them. The germline V gene encodes CDR1 GTSNPN and CDR2 SVGIG (reference sequence). The CDR3 covers 16 residues. This chain's CDR3 is CAWSERVGNSGNTIYF. CDR3 nucleotides: TGTGCCTGGAGTGAACGGGTCGGAAACTCTGGAAACACCATATATTTT. The full variable domain, completed using reference TRBV30 and TRBJ1-3, is SQTIHQWPATLVQPVGSPLSLECTVEGTSNPNLYWYRQAAGRGLQLLFYSVGIGQISSEVPQNLSASRPQDRQFILSSKKLLLSDSGFYLCAWSERVGNSGNTIYFGEGSWLTVV.

The V and J genes are TRBV18 and TRBJ2-3; 8 bases map to TRBD2. The length of the CDR3 is 16 residues. Germline loops: CDR1 KGHSH, CDR2 LQKENI. The V gene end was trimmed by 4 bases and the J gene end by 5 bases; junction bases not matched to a gene: 11. CDR3 residues: CASSLLSGTSVDTQYF. CDR3 DNA sequence: TGTGCCAGCTCACTCCTCTCCGGGACTAGTGTAGATACGCAGTATTTT.

A few counts support this clone. The CDR3 here is CASGLGRSSYNEQFF. CDR3 DNA: TGTGCCAGTGGGCTCGGGAGAAGTTCCTACAATGAGCAGTTCTTC. The chain joins TRBV19 to TRBJ2-1, with D possibly being TRBD2 (6 bases). Germline V gene data show CDR1 as LNHDA and CDR2 as SQIVND (reference sequence). The V gene lost 8 bases and the J gene lost 1 base, with 15 bases spanning the gap. This CDR3 contains 15 residues.

The chain joins TRBV5-1 to TRBJ2-2; 9 bases are a match to TRBD2. V lost 4 bases to trimming and J lost 7 bases; unmatched junction nucleotides: 11. The CDR3 runs 16 residues. Germline V gene data show CDR1 as SGHRS and CDR2 as YFSETQ. The CDR3 DNA is TGCGCCAGCAGCCCTATAGCGGGAGAAGGCGACGGGGAGCTGTTTTTT. This sequence encodes CASSPIAGEGDGELFF.

The CDR3 protein is CASSLWGRSQLVGNTIYF. The CDR3 DNA reads as TGTGCCAGCAGTTTATGGGGCAGGTCCCAGTTAGTTGGAAACACCATATATTTT. The chain recombines TRBV28 with TRBJ1-3; D is unclear. Trimming removed 0 bases from V and 3 bases from J, with 18 bases in between. The CDR3 spans 18 residues. Germline V lookup: CDR1 MDHEN, CDR2 SYDVKM.

The rearrangement joins TRBV29-1 to TRBJ1-1; D unclear. The CDR3 spans 12 residues. The V end was cut by 2 bases, the J end by 0 bases, with 4 bases between. Germline V lookup: CDR1 SQVTM, CDR2 ANQGSEA. This chain's CDR3 is CSVETVNTEAFF. The CDR3 nucleotides are TGCAGCGTTGAAACAGTGAACACTGAAGCTTTCTTT.

This clone was seen just once. Within the sample, other DNA sequences also encode this same CDR3. The chain has TRBV6-5 and TRBJ2-6; 7 bases align to TRBD1. The CDR3 is made up of 15 amino acids. CDR1 and CDR2 from the germline V gene are MNHEY and SVGAGI. The V gene end was trimmed by 4 bases and the J gene end by 4 bases; junction bases not matched to a gene: 4. As DNA, the CDR3 is TGTGCCAGCAGTTTACAGGGGACCGGGGCCAACGTCCTGACTTTC. The encoded protein is CASSLQGTGANVLTF.

The V gene is TRBV5-5, the J gene TRBJ1-3, with D perhaps matching TRBD1 (5 bases). Germline V lookup: CDR1 SGHKS, CDR2 YYEKEE (reference sequence). The CDR3 consists of 15 residues. V was clipped by 4 bases and J by 2 bases, with 13 bases between them. CDR3 loop: CASSLTWGAGNTIYF. CDR3 DNA: TGTGCCAGCAGCCTGACATGGGGGGCTGGAAACACCATATATTTT.

The chain joins TRBV24-1 to TRBJ2-1, with a possible D match to TRBD2 (5 bases). The CDR3 sequence is 14 residues long. The germline gives CDR1 KGHDR, CDR2 SFDVKD. Trimming pared 3 bases from V and 9 bases from J, leaving 14 bases between. CDR3 protein: CATSDPWTGLEQFF. CDR3 nucleotides: TGTGCCACCAGTGATCCCTGGACTGGTCTTGAGCAGTTCTTC.

The V and J genes are TRBV29-1 and TRBJ2-7, with TRBD1 matching 7 bases. Germline CDR1 is SQVTM and CDR2 is ANQGSEA. The CDR3 extends over 16 amino acids. V trimming: 8 bases; J trimming: 4 bases; junction bases outside the gene matches: 20. The CDR3 is CSNRPIRDSLFYEQYF. The DNA of the CDR3 is TGCAGCAACAGACCTATAAGGGACAGTCTTTTTTACGAGCAGTACTTC.

This chain connects TRBV18 to TRBJ2-4; D not resolved. This CDR3 has 14 amino acids. The ends were cut back, 4 bases at V and 0 bases at J, with 7 bases in the middle. CDR1 KGHSH and CDR2 LQKENI come from the germline V gene. Here the CDR3 reads CASSHSIAKNIQYF. In DNA form, the CDR3 reads TGTGCCAGCTCACACTCCATAGCCAAAAACATTCAGTACTTC.

CDR3 DNA: TGTGCCAGCAGTTTAGAGGAGAGGCGAGAGCAGTACTTC. It specifies CASSLEERREQYF. The chain recombines TRBV12-3 or TRBV12-4 with TRBJ2-7; D gene uncertain. The CDR3 has 13 amino acids. Trimming left V 1 base short and J 7 bases short, with 11 bases between.

The table lists this clone with a count of one. V is TRBV7-9 and J is TRBJ2-3; D remains ambiguous. V gave up 4 bases and J gave up 1 base, with 12 bases separating them. The CDR3 has 15 amino acids. The germline V gene encodes CDR1 SEHNR and CDR2 FQNEAQ (reference sequence). The DNA of the CDR3 is TGTGCCAGCAGCTCCCGGTCGGGTGGCACAGATACGCAGTATTTT. Translating it yields CASSSRSGGTDTQYF.

This clone was seen more than once but under ten times. The chain couples TRBV9 to TRBJ2-1; D remains ambiguous. V dropped 4 bases and J dropped 10 bases, with 12 bases sitting between them. The CDR3 is 12 residues long. The V gene's germline CDR1 is SGDLS and CDR2 YYNGEE. The CDR3 sequence is CASSRSYGEQFF. The DNA for the CDR3 is TGTGCCAGCAGCCGTAGTTACGGGGAGCAGTTCTTC.

This sequence joins TRBV27 and TRBJ1-5; possibly TRBD1 for D (5 bases). The CDR3 extends over 14 amino acids. Trimming left V 6 bases short and J 2 bases short, with 11 bases between. Germline-derived CDR1 and CDR2 are MNHEY and SMNVEV (reference sequence). The CDR3 spells CASSPGGGNQPQHF. The CDR3 coding sequence is TGTGCCAGCAGCCCGGGGGGTGGCAATCAGCCCCAGCATTTT.

The CDR3 spells CASSVASITTGTGNSYEQYF. The CDR3 DNA follows: TGTGCCAGCAGCGTAGCTTCTATCACTACCGGGACAGGGAATTCCTACGAGCAGTACTTC. The chain employs TRBV9 and TRBJ2-7; 9 nucleotides match TRBD1. Trimming took 0 bases from V and 1 from J; bases not matched to a gene: 17. From germline, CDR1 is SGDLS and CDR2 YYNGEE. This CDR3 spans 20 amino acids.

The chain joins TRBV5-4 to TRBJ2-7, with TRBD1 matching 8 bases. This CDR3 contains 15 residues. Trimming at V came to 4 bases and at J to 2 bases, leaving 8 bases not matched to a gene. CDR1 and CDR2 (germline): SGHNT, YYREEE (reference sequence). The CDR3 is CASSNPTGVAYEQYF. The CDR3 region has the DNA TGTGCCAGCAGCAACCCGACAGGGGTAGCCTACGAGCAGTACTTC. Together with reference TRBV5-4 and TRBJ2-7, the CDR3 gives the full variable domain: ETGVTQSPTHLIKTRGQQVTLRCSSQSGHNTVSWYQQALGQGPQFIFQYYREEENGRGNFPPRFSGLQFPNYSSELNVNALELDDSALYLCASSNPTGVAYEQYFGPGTRLTVT.